The sequence of this TCR beta chain was determined in a study of human T cells and chemical hapten exposure (dated by TCRdb to the early 2020s). Context from the whole study: For sensitization, 2% DPC in acetone was applied to a 2 cm by 2 cm area of upper inner arm skin. Patients additionally received weekly therapeutic DPC doses to the scalp throughout the roughly 24-week study period. Patch testing was done on the upper back using Finn chambers containing 0.01% DPC, and results were scored after 6 days according to International Contact Dermatitis Research Group standards. Most of the patients in the cohort were female, and the cohort covered alopecia areata with under or over 50% scalp involvement, alopecia totalis and alopecia universalis. The libraries were sequenced as a pool, and the TCR yield per sample differed mostly because of small variations in library volumes within the pool. In alopecia patients, the study followed how the peripheral blood TCR repertoire changed in vivo over primary and secondary sensitization to diphenylcyclopropenone (DPC), a hapten. Blood samples were taken from patients before sensitization (week 0) and at 2, 6 and about 24 weeks after DPC sensitization. For TCR sequencing, blood came from over 25 alopecia patients at anywhere from one to four time points (pre-sensitization, 2, 6 and 24 weeks).

Worth noting for this clonotype: Its antigen remains unidentified. Base-call qualities are not available, and no considerably larger clone is one nucleotide away.

Explained via the paper, the time point label denotes: patch test 1, 2 weeks after DPC sensitization. The treatment or condition label for this specimen denotes: therapeutic diphenylcyclopropenone sensitization with weekly scalp DPC. Blood at each patch-test visit was drawn before the patch test was applied. To be eligible, patients had to be aged 18 to 70, diagnosed with alopecia and judged suitable for DPC therapy, while pregnant patients were excluded. Unfractionated whole blood was collected in Tempus Blood RNA tubes, and total RNA was extracted from that blood. The germline V gene encodes CDR1 SEHNR and CDR2 FQNEAQ (reference sequence). V lost 4 bases and J lost 5 bases, and the count of bases not matched to a germline gene is 7. CDR3 length: 15 amino acids, cysteine to phenylalanine. The kept DNA is CDR3 alone, 45 bases in frame from the first base. Receptor amplification or capture employed RACE. For sequencing, a NextSeq 500 was employed. During library preparation, unique molecular identifiers were attached to individual cDNA molecules so that TCRs could be counted in a quantitative, reproducible way. Each blood RNA sample was used to sequence both TCR alpha and TCR beta chains. The study's own analysis went as follows. A median of roughly 98,000 TCRs per sample was observed, with a range of roughly 20,000 to 700,000. The Decombinator software suite was used to annotate the V, J and CDR3 of the TCR reads. For the PS versus PT1 abundance plots, all samples were subsampled to the same number of TCRs (28,000). TCRs were defined as expanded if absent before sensitization and observed at least eight times at the 2-week time point. The public reads were run again by TCRdb, first through fastp at Q25 and then through MiXCR, and only productive beta chains were kept. Rows are unified per CDR3 protein, each entry keeping the most common DNA and genes. V and J calls and clone size were set by TCRdb, not the authors. This sample lists about 340,000 distinct CDR3 sequences; 6% to 8.5% were detected once. The top ten hold around 8.2% of the sample.

Results and caveats for the whole study, not just this receptor: DPC sensitization did not change the number of TCRs with a frequency above 1 in 1000, and there was no evidence of changes in global repertoire structure. Repeated subsampling changed both the strength of the expansion versus patch-test correlation and the threshold at which the correlation became significant. Patch test score correlated positively with the number of PT1 expanded TCRs, reaching significance at thresholds 8, 16 and 32 but not at 4. All patients had alopecia, a presumed autoimmune disease, so their immune response might differ from that of healthy individuals. Expanded TCRs formed significantly more large CDR3 similarity clusters than pre-sensitization or healthy control sets, consistent with antigen-driven responses.

The sequence is built from TRBV7-9 and TRBJ1-1; TRBD1 fits 10 bases in the junction. The sequence derives from a woman aged 18 to 35 with alopecia areata. Some clones in this sample may be carry-over from other donors' samples. The input for sequencing was whole blood, taken in connection with sensitization to the hapten diphenylcyclopropenone (DPC). The CDR3 amino acid sequence is: CASSSHGQGVTEAFF. The DNA sequence reads TGTGCCAGCAGCTCCCACGGACAGGGGGTAACTGAAGCTTTCTTT.